Presented here are 27 T cell receptor beta chains from one specimen sequenced in a study of T cells expressing NK-cell markers. From its re-call of the 5' RACE reads, TCRdb lists each CDR3 protein once, without DNA. This sample contains about 540,000 distinct CDR3 sequences. Sequencing was carried out using blood T cells: a sorted CD56 or NKG2C T cell subset, CD4+ or CD8+ T cells, or bulk PBMC T cells (not recorded which). These receptor sequences come from a man aged 18 to 35 in good health.

The chain couples TRBV25-1 to TRBJ2-7; the TCRdb call, TRBD1, lacks DNA for checking. This CDR3 is 12 amino acids long. Germline V gene data show CDR1 as MGHDK and CDR2 as SYGVNS. The CDR3 sequence: CASRRTGFEQYF.

This chain links TRBV18 with TRBJ2-5; with no DNA, the TCRdb D assignment of TRBD2 cannot be verified. Germline CDR1 KGHSH, CDR2 LQKENI. The CDR3 length is 20 residues. The CDR3 region is CASSHRAGTSGELPQETQYF.

The chain combines TRBV6-2 or TRBV6-3 with TRBJ2-3; no DNA is available, so the TRBD2 call from TCRdb remains unchecked. CDR1 and CDR2 from the germline V gene are MNHEY and SVGEGT. The CDR3 covers 18 residues. CDR3: CASSFLLWREVLTDTQYF.

The chain links TRBV12-3 or TRBV12-4 to TRBJ2-1; the TCRdb D gene call, TRBD1, has no DNA to confirm it. CDR3 size: 15 residues. The chain's CDR3 is CASSGEHRAYNEQFF.

The V gene is TRBV11-2, the J gene TRBJ2-5. There are 15 residues in the CDR3. Germline CDR1 SGHAT, CDR2 FQNNGV. This CDR3 reads CASSLERGYQGTQYF.

The chain has TRBV20-1 and TRBJ2-5; TCRdb's D call, TRBD2, is unchecked because there is no DNA. The CDR3 runs 16 residues. The germline CDR1 and CDR2 sequences are DFQATT and SNEGSKA (reference sequence). The CDR3 is CSAPGGLAGLQETQYF.

This chain joins TRBV20-1 and TRBJ2-1; there is no DNA to check the TCRdb D call of TRBD2. Germline V gene lookup returns CDR1 DFQATT and CDR2 SNEGSKA (reference sequence). This CDR3 comprises 19 residues. The CDR3 reads CSAREGLAGRSPLHNEQFF.

The J gene is TRBJ2-7, the V gene TRBV29-1. The CDR3 covers 13 residues. Germline values: CDR1 SQVTM, CDR2 ANQGSEA. The CDR3 region is CSVDLPHRYEQYF.

The chain carries TRBV5-1 and TRBJ2-7; as DNA is missing, the TRBD1 call by TCRdb cannot be tested. The CDR3 sequence is 15 residues long. Per the germline V gene, CDR1 is SGHRS and CDR2 is YFSETQ. The chain's CDR3 is CASSAKAGTGYEQYF.

V usage is TRBV7-2 and J usage is TRBJ2-1. CDR1 SGHTA and CDR2 FQGNSA come from the germline V gene. The CDR3 has 14 residues. CDR3 sequence: CASSPSGDYNEQFF. The full variable domain, completed using reference TRBV7-2 and TRBJ2-1, is GAGVSQSPSNKVTEKGKDVELRCDPISGHTALYWYRQSLGQGLEFLIYFQGNSAPDKSGLPSDRFSAERTGGSVSTLTIQRTQQEDSAVYLCASSPSGDYNEQFFGPGTRLTVL.

The J gene is TRBJ2-7, the V gene TRBV30; checking the TCRdb D call of TRBD1 is not possible without DNA. CDR3 length: 17 residues. Germline V gene data show CDR1 as GTSNPN and CDR2 as SVGIG (reference sequence). The CDR3 region is CAWKAPGVIAAPSEQYF.

The chain links TRBV9 to TRBJ2-2; TCRdb names TRBD2, which stays unverified in the absence of DNA. The CDR3 runs to 15 residues. The germline V gene encodes CDR1 SGDLS and CDR2 YYNGEE. The CDR3 loop is CASSVLREWSGELFF.

The genes are TRBV29-1 and TRBJ2-7; TCRdb names TRBD1, which stays unverified in the absence of DNA. CDR3 length equals 14 residues. Germline loops: CDR1 SQVTM, CDR2 ANQGSEA. The CDR3 protein is CSVSGQGGSYEQYF.

The V gene is TRBV7-7, the J gene TRBJ1-1; TCRdb's D gene call, TRBD1, goes unchecked for lack of DNA. Germline loops: CDR1 SSHAT, CDR2 FNYEAQ (reference sequence). The CDR3 spans 17 residues. Here the CDR3 reads CASSPLRVGGLITEAFF.

The chain uses TRBV28 and TRBJ2-6; checking the TCRdb D call of TRBD2 is not possible without DNA. The CDR3 contains 17 residues. Germline V gene lookup returns CDR1 MDHEN and CDR2 SYDVKM. CDR3 sequence reads: CASRTGTQRSGANVLTF.

The rearrangement links TRBV4-2 to TRBJ2-7; TCRdb proposes TRBD2, but this gene call is untestable without DNA. Germline CDR1 and CDR2: LGHNA and YNFKEQ. The CDR3 is made up of 15 amino acids. This chain's CDR3 is CASSQDGAGVFEQYF.

V is TRBV2 and J is TRBJ1-1; as DNA is missing, the TRBD1 call by TCRdb cannot be tested. The CDR3 is 12 residues long. Germline CDR1 SNHLY, CDR2 FYNNEI. The CDR3 sequence is CASGGRNTEAFF.

V usage is TRBV11-2 and J usage is TRBJ2-1; TCRdb gives TRBD2 as the D gene, but with no DNA this cannot be confirmed. Looked up from germline, CDR1 is SGHAT and CDR2 is FQNNGV. The CDR3 contains 15 residues. This chain's CDR3 is CASREEGSSYNEQFF.

This chain uses TRBV12-3 or TRBV12-4 with TRBJ2-3; the TCRdb D gene call, TRBD1, has no DNA to confirm it. The CDR3 spans 15 residues. The CDR3 loop reads CASSLGAGMTDTQYF.

The chain joins TRBV12-3 or TRBV12-4 to TRBJ2-7; checking the TCRdb D call of TRBD2 is not possible without DNA. This CDR3 contains 16 residues. CDR3 region: CASCPGTSGSAHEQYF.

The rearrangement links TRBV10-3 to TRBJ2-7. The CDR3 contains 14 residues. Germline V gene sequence: CDR1 ENHRY, CDR2 SYGVKD. The CDR3 reads CAISEVGTSYEQYF.

The rearrangement uses TRBV4-2 and TRBJ2-2; there is no DNA to check the TCRdb D call of TRBD1. Germline assignment: CDR1 LGHNA and CDR2 YNFKEQ. This CDR3 has 15 residues. The chain's CDR3 is CASSPAGTGPGELFF.

The rearrangement links TRBV20-1 to TRBJ1-3. The CDR3 runs to 13 residues. CDR1 DFQATT and CDR2 SNEGSKA come from the germline V gene (reference sequence). CDR3 protein: CSVRGISGNTIYF.

The genes are TRBV4-3 and TRBJ2-3; TCRdb's assignment of TRBD2 cannot be checked, as there is no DNA. Germline V lookup: CDR1 LGHNA, CDR2 YSLEER. The CDR3 consists of 17 residues. CDR3 residues: CASSQGLGRDYTDTQYF.

The rearrangement joins TRBV6-5 to TRBJ1-5. There are 15 residues in the CDR3. Germline V CDR1 and CDR2: MNHEY, SVGAGI. The CDR3 spells CASRSGFYSNQPQHF.

This chain links TRBV4-2 with TRBJ1-4; TCRdb's D call, TRBD1, is unchecked because there is no DNA. The CDR3 runs 15 residues. CDR1 and CDR2 (germline): LGHNA, YNFKEQ. CDR3 in amino acids: CASSQDTGGAKKLFF.

This chain links TRBV7-6 with TRBJ2-7; the TCRdb D gene call, TRBD1, has no DNA to confirm it. The CDR3 contains 14 residues. The germline V gene has CDR1 SGHVS and CDR2 FNYEAQ. The CDR3 reads CASSPGTGLVGQYF. The whole variable domain, remainder taken from reference TRBV7-6 and TRBJ2-7, is GAGVSQSPRYKVTKRGQDVALRCDPISGHVSLYWYRQALGQGPEFLTYFNYEAQQDKSGLPNDRFSAERPEGSISTLTIQRTEQRDSAMYRCASSPGTGLVGQYFGPGTRLTVT.